This T cell receptor (beta chain) was identified during a study of blood T cells in healthy people across ages. The ends were cut back, 5 bases at V and 4 bases at J, with 14 bases in the middle. CDR1 is DFQATT, CDR2 SNEGSKA, per germline (reference sequence). CDR3 length equals 13 residues. Next came a second PCR, run for about 6 to 11 cycles, which used a sample-barcoded 5' primer along with a J-beta primer mix. TCRdb analysed the 5' RACE reads with MiXCR anew, one entry per CDR3 protein. Here the sample spans over 500,000 distinct CDR3 sequences, about 27% being singletons. The same sample was also studied in work on T cells of mothers and their children.

The sample consisted of blood. The clonotype comes from a boy between 2 and 10 years old in good health. The chain recombines TRBV20-1 with TRBJ1-1, with a tentative D call TRBD1 (6 bases). CDR3 protein: CSARITGFTEAFF. The CDR3, as DNA: TGCAGTGCTCGAATTACAGGGTTCACTGAAGCTTTCTTT.